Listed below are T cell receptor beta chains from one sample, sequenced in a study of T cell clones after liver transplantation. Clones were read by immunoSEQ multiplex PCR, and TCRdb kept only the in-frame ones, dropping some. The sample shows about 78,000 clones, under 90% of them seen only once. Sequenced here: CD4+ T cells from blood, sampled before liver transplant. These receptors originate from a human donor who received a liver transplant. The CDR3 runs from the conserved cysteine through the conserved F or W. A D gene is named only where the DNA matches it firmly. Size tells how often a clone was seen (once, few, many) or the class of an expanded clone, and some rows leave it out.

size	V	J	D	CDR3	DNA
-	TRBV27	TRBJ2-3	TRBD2	CASSPSLTSGALTDTQYF	TGTGCCAGCAGTCCCTCCTTGACTAGCGGCGCCCTCACAGATACGCAGTATTTT
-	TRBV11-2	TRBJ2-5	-	CASSLAPGVQETQYF	TGTGCCAGCAGCTTAGCACCAGGGGTCCAAGAGACCCAGTACTTC
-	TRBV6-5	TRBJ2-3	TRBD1	CASRDSISYTQYF	TGTGCCAGTCGGGACAGCATCTCCTATACGCAGTATTTT
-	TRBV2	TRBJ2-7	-	CASREGRLDEQYF	TGTGCCAGCAGGGAAGGGAGGCTTGACGAGCAGTACTTC
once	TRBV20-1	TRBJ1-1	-	CSAKRNTEAFF	TGCAGCGCTAAGAGGAACACTGAAGCTTTCTTT
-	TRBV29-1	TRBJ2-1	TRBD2	CSVAPSGPRNEQFF	TGCAGCGTTGCTCCTAGCGGTCCCCGTAATGAGCAGTTCTTC
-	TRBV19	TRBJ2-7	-	CASSMTGLGAYEQYF	TGTGCCAGTAGTATGACAGGCCTAGGAGCCTACGAGCAGTACTTC
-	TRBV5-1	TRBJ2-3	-	CASSLGVNGATDTQYF	TGCGCCAGCAGCTTGGGAGTAAACGGGGCCACAGATACGCAGTATTTT
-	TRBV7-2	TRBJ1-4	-	CASSPEGRSLFF	TGTGCCAGCAGCCCAGAAGGACGGTCTCTGTTTTTT
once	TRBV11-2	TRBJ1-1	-	CASSLRLGTEAFF	TGTGCCAGCAGCTTACGCCTGGGCACTGAAGCTTTCTTT
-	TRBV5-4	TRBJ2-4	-	CASSPPSAKNIQYF	TGTGCCAGCAGCCCGCCTAGCGCCAAAAACATTCAGTACTTC
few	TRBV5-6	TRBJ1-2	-	CASRHYGGANGYTF	TGTGCCAGCAGGCATTATGGGGGGGCAAATGGCTACACCTTC
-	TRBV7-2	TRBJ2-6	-	CASSRTGAPGRGANVLTF	TGTGCCAGCAGCCGAACCGGGGCCCCAGGGCGTGGGGCCAACGTCCTGACTTTC
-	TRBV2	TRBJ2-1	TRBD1	CASRRQGDEQFF	TGTGCCAGCAGAAGACAGGGGGATGAGCAGTTCTTC
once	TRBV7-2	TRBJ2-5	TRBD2	CASLAGGPVETQYF	TGTGCCAGCCTAGCGGGAGGGCCTGTGGAGACCCAGTACTTC
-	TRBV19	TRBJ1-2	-	CASSIGSGRQEYGYTF	TGTGCCAGTAGTATAGGATCAGGGCGGCAAGAATATGGCTACACCTTC
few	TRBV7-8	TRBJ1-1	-	CASSLGPARSEAFF	TGTGCCAGCAGCTTAGGGCCCGCCCGTAGTGAAGCTTTCTTT
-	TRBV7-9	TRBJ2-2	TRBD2	CASSGTMGGINTGELFF	TGTGCCAGCAGTGGAACGATGGGGGGGATCAACACCGGGGAGCTGTTTTTT
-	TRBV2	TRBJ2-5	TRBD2	CAGQTSGKETQYF	TGTGCCGGCCAGACTAGCGGTAAAGAGACCCAGTACTTC